A single sample gave rise to the 31 T cell receptor beta chains below, sequenced in a study of tumor-infiltrating lymphocytes in glioblastoma multiforme. Multiple V-beta primers and a C-beta primer amplified TCRB from RNA. TCRdb reprocessed the multiplex PCR reads with MiXCR, giving one entry per CDR3 protein. The sample has 8,500 to 9,500 distinct CDR3 sequences, 74% seen once; the top ten hold 76%. Sequencing input: brain tumor tissue. These receptors were taken from a male donor with glioblastoma.

The sample holds a few counts of this clonotype. The V and J genes are TRBV4-1 and TRBJ2-1; D unresolved. The CDR3 sequence is 12 residues long. The germline CDR1 and CDR2 sequences are MGHRA and YSYEKL. V was clipped by 5 bases and J by 10 bases, with 12 bases between them. The CDR3: CASSGRLGEQFF. The CDR3 DNA reads TGCGCCAGCAGCGGTCGACTGGGAGAGCAGTTCTTC.

As concerns this clonotype: At one end, the junction sequence differs from germline, possibly due to a read error. This sequence joins TRBV29-1 and TRBJ2-3, with TRBD2 matching 8 bases. The CDR3 covers 14 residues. CDR1 SQVTM and CDR2 ANQGSEA come from the germline V gene. The CDR3 coding sequence is TGCAGAGTTGAACAAGGGGCGGGAGGAGATACGCAGTATTTT. Its translation: CRVEQGAGGDTQYF.

Here the CDR3 reads CSAPDQRQGYSTDTQYF. The CDR3, as DNA: TGCAGTGCTCCCGATCAACGACAGGGATATAGCACAGATACGCAGTATTTT. This chain connects TRBV20-1 to TRBJ2-3, with TRBD1 matching 7 bases. V shed 5 bases, J shed 0 bases, and the junction held 14 bases outside the gene matches. The V gene's germline CDR1 is DFQATT and CDR2 SNEGSKA (reference sequence). The CDR3 spans 17 residues.

Note on this clonotype: The CDR3 does not end in the conserved phenylalanine or tryptophan, so this is likely a read error. The chain uses TRBV11-2 and TRBJ2-3, with 10 nucleotides matching TRBD2. Per germline, CDR1 SGHAT and CDR2 FQNNGV. This CDR3 has 16 residues. Trimming took 5 bases from V and 6 from J; bases not matched to a gene: 11. CDR3 sequence (DNA): TGTGCCAGCAGCCCGGGGATTAGCGGGAGGTCGGATACGCAGTATTCT. It is translated as CASSPGISGRSDTQYS.

The chain combines TRBV11-3 with TRBJ1-2; D is ambiguous. Trimming took off 4 bases at V and 3 bases at J, with 24 bases between the two ends. Germline CDR1 reads SGHNT; CDR2 reads YENEEA. The CDR3 totals 18 residues. The CDR3 region has the DNA TGTGCCAGCAGCTCCCGACGGGTCAGAAGCCCTAGGGACTATGGCTACACCTTC. This codes for CASSSRRVRSPRDYGYTF.

The rearrangement joins TRBV20-1 to TRBJ2-1; 7 bases map to TRBD2. The germline V gene encodes CDR1 DFQATT and CDR2 SNEGSKA (reference sequence). V was pared by 5 bases and J by 8 bases, with 6 bases of the junction left unmatched. The CDR3 is 12 residues long. The CDR3 DNA reads TGCAGTGCTGACCTCCGGGGGGATGAGCAGTTCTTC. Translating gives CSADLRGDEQFF.

A note on this clonotype: It may be a read error: a sequence one base away is much more abundant. The V and J genes are TRBV20-1 and TRBJ1-5, with D tentatively TRBD1 (5 bases). Germline loops: CDR1 DFQATT, CDR2 SNEGSKA (reference sequence). The CDR3 spans 14 residues. CDR3 residues: CSARAPGVDQSQHF. CDR3 in DNA: TGCAGTGCTAGGGCACCGGGGGTCGATCAGTCCCAGCATTTT.

A single count supports this clonotype. The junction departs from the called germline gene at one end, perhaps through a read error. The rearrangement joins TRBV14 to TRBJ2-3, with a possible D match to TRBD1 (5 bases). CDR3 size: 13 residues. Per germline, CDR1 SGHDN and CDR2 FVKESK. This chain's CDR3 is CASSPGFRDTQYF. DNA of the CDR3: TGCGCCAGCAGCCCAGGGTTTAGAGATACGCAGTATTTT.

V gene TRBV28 combines with J gene TRBJ1-2, with a tentative D call TRBD1 (5 bases). From germline, CDR1 is MDHEN and CDR2 SYDVKM. The CDR3 is made up of 13 amino acids. The ends were cut back, 7 bases at V and 4 bases at J, with 13 bases in the middle. Here the CDR3 DNA reads TGTGCCAGCAACTCAGAACAGGTCTATGGCTACACCTTC. This translates into CASNSEQVYGYTF.

In regard to this clonotype: In this CDR3 the conserved last residue, phenylalanine or tryptophan, is missing, so a read error is likely. The rearrangement links TRBV6-5 to TRBJ2-3; TRBD2 might be the D (6 bases). Germline CDR1 reads MNHEY; CDR2 reads SVGAGI. V lost 10 bases to trimming and J lost 0 bases, with 20 bases between them. The CDR3 loop spans 16 amino acids. The CDR3, as DNA: TGTGCCAACGGTTCCCTAGTTAGCGGAAGCACAGATACGCAGTATTTA. Its protein product is CANGSLVSGSTDTQYL.

The CDR3 region is CASSRGGGDTGELFF. Here the CDR3 DNA reads TGTGCCAGCAGCCGGGGCGGGGGGGACACCGGGGAGCTGTTTTTT. V usage is TRBV11-2 and J usage is TRBJ2-2; TRBD2 agrees at 9 bases. The germline gives CDR1 SGHAT, CDR2 FQNNGV. The ends lost 5 bases at V and 3 bases at J; junction bases unmatched: 4. The CDR3 runs to 15 residues.

With regard to this clonotype: One junction end does not reproduce the germline sequence, and a read error may be involved. The chain links TRBV20-1 to TRBJ2-3; tentative D call: TRBD1 (6 bases). This CDR3 spans 15 amino acids. Germline-derived CDR1 and CDR2 are DFQATT and SNEGSKA (reference sequence). In DNA, the CDR3 is TGCAGTGCTAGGTCCAGGGGAAGGAGCACAGATGCGCAGTATTTT. Its protein product is CSARSRGRSTDAQYF.

This chain joins TRBV6-4 and TRBJ2-1; D is uncertain. Germline V CDR1 and CDR2: MRHNA, SNTAGT. V lost 8 bases to trimming and J lost 7 bases, with 15 bases between them. This CDR3 spans 13 amino acids. The chain's CDR3 is CASSPGPENEQFF. CDR3 nucleotides: TGTGCCAGCTCACCAGGCCCCGAAAATGAGCAGTTCTTC.

A note on this clonotype: Mismatch with germline at one junction end may stem from a read error. V is TRBV11-3 and J is TRBJ2-5, with 12 bases fitting TRBD2. The CDR3 has 15 amino acids. Germline CDR1 and CDR2: SGHNT and YENEEA. The CDR3 is CAGSTTSGSGETQYF. CDR3 sequence (DNA): TGTGCCGGCAGCACGACTAGCGGGAGTGGGGAGACCCAGTACTTC.

This chain uses TRBV5-4 with TRBJ2-1; D unresolved. The assigned J gene may be wrong: the sequence end matches TRBJ2-5 better. CDR3 length: 11 amino acids. The germline CDR1 and CDR2 sequences are SGHNT and YYREEE (reference sequence). Written as DNA, the CDR3 is TGTGCCAGCAGTTCCCAAGAGACCCAGTACTTC. This translates into CASSSQETQYF.

As to this clonotype: One junction end disagrees with the germline gene, perhaps due to a read error. The chain joins TRBV10-2 to TRBJ1-5, with 7 bases matching TRBD1. Germline V CDR1 and CDR2: WSHSY, SAAADI. This CDR3 spans 17 amino acids. CDR3 DNA sequence: TGCGCCAGCAGACCGGGACAGTGCCACTATAGCAATCAGCCCCATCATTTT. Residues: CASRPGQCHYSNQPHHF.

Details on this clonotype: The conserved phenylalanine or tryptophan is not found at the CDR3 terminus, so this likely reflects a read error. The J gene is TRBJ2-1, the V gene TRBV11-1; D is ambiguous. Per germline, CDR1 SGHAT and CDR2 FQDESV (reference sequence). Trimming removed 1 base at V and 12 bases at J, with 13 bases between. The CDR3 covers 13 residues. The CDR3 sequence is CASSLGQWFGQFL. CDR3 bases: TGTGCCAGCAGCTTAGGTCAGTGGTTTGGGCAGTTCTTA.

The genes are TRBV12-3 or TRBV12-4 and TRBJ2-5, with D maybe TRBD2 (7 bases). V was trimmed by 4 bases and J by 3 bases, leaving 15 bases between them. The CDR3 consists of 15 residues. Written as DNA, the CDR3 is TGTGCCAGCAGTTCCGAGGGGGGGCCGAAAGAGACCCAGTACTTC. Translated, it gives CASSSEGGPKETQYF.

In regard to this clonotype: A read error may account for a junction end that differs from germline. The rearrangement links TRBV11-2 to TRBJ2-1; TRBD2 might be the D (5 bases). The DNA end is more similar to TRBJ2-7, so the J call may be wrong. Germline loops: CDR1 SGHAT, CDR2 FQNNGV. The CDR3 runs 15 residues. DNA for the CDR3: TGTGCCAACAGCTCCTCTAGCCTATCACTATACGAGCAGTACTTC. Its protein is CANSSSSLSLYEQYF.

The chain joins TRBV4-1 to TRBJ2-2; D gene unclear. This CDR3 has 14 amino acids. Germline CDR1 MGHRA, CDR2 YSYEKL. The V gene lost 7 bases and the J gene lost 7 bases, with 16 bases spanning the gap. The CDR3 DNA sequence: TGCGCCAGCATCCGAGATTGCGGAAGCGGGGAGCTGTTTTTT. This encodes CASIRDCGSGELFF.

Of note for this clonotype: The missing conserved phenylalanine or tryptophan at the end of this CDR3 makes a read error likely. Because the CDR3's place on the DNA is in doubt, the DNA is left out and the CDR3 is given as listed by TCRdb. The chain recombines TRBV11-1 with TRBJ1-2. Inclusive of both ends, the CDR3 amounts to 16 amino acids. Germline CDR1 SGHAT, CDR2 FQDESV (reference sequence). The CDR3 here is CASRDLREANDYGYTV.

With regard to this clonotype: Relative to the germline gene, one junction end is altered; a read error may explain this. The chain joins TRBV11-2 to TRBJ2-2; tentative D call: TRBD2 (5 bases). Germline V gene sequence: CDR1 SGHAT, CDR2 FQNNGV. This CDR3 is built from 20 residues. DNA of the CDR3: TGTGCCAGCAACCCCTCATTCGGCCAAGGGCTAGCTGTAAACACCGGGGAGATGTTTTTT. It yields the protein CASNPSFGQGLAVNTGEMFF.

This chain uses TRBV11-2 with TRBJ2-1; TRBD2 matches 11 bases. This CDR3 has 16 amino acids. V trimming: 5 bases; J trimming: 9 bases; junction bases outside the gene matches: 12. Germline lookup yields CDR1 SGHAT and CDR2 FQNNGV. The CDR3 spells CASSLYTSGSRGEQFF. In DNA, the CDR3 is TGTGCCAGCAGCCTCTATACTAGCGGGAGCAGGGGTGAGCAGTTCTTC.

This clonotype has just a few counts. This chain connects TRBV6-6 to TRBJ1-5; the match to TRBD1 covers 9 bases. V trimming: 9 bases; J trimming: 6 bases; junction bases outside the gene matches: 9. The CDR3 is 14 amino acids. Germline V gene data show CDR1 as MNHNY and CDR2 as SVGAGI (reference sequence). CDR3 in amino acids: CASEPGQGLQPQHF. In DNA, the CDR3 is TGTGCCAGTGAACCGGGACAGGGTCTTCAGCCCCAGCATTTT.

The V call is TRBV11-2, the J call TRBJ1-1; D unresolved. Germline V gives CDR1 SGHAT, CDR2 FQNNGV. CDR3 length equals 13 residues. V lost 4 bases and J 3 bases, leaving 9 bases between the germline ends. The CDR3 coding sequence is TGTGCCAGCAGCTCACGACCGGACACTGAAGCTTTCTTT. Protein product: CASSSRPDTEAFF.

This clonotype has ten or more counts. The rearrangement links TRBV29-1 to TRBJ2-7; D remains unclear. The V gene's germline CDR1 is SQVTM and CDR2 ANQGSEA. Trimming stripped 6 bases from V and 0 bases from J, with 18 bases between. The CDR3 is made up of 15 amino acids. This chain's CDR3 is CSVLGGVLASYEQYF. The CDR3 region has the DNA TGCAGCGTACTGGGTGGGGTATTGGCCTCCTACGAGCAGTACTTC.

This chain links TRBV6-6 with TRBJ2-3, with a tentative D call TRBD1 (6 bases). V lost 5 bases to trimming and J lost 2 bases, with 20 bases between them. Germline V CDR1 and CDR2: MNHNY, SVGAGI (reference sequence). The CDR3 is made up of 17 amino acids. In nucleotides, the CDR3 is TGTGCCAGCAGTAGGGAACAGGGTTCCGCACACACAGATACGCAGTATTTT. This sequence encodes CASSREQGSAHTDTQYF.

This chain uses TRBV11-2 with TRBJ2-7; 8 positions match TRBD2. This CDR3 comprises 18 residues. Per germline, CDR1 SGHAT and CDR2 FQNNGV. Trimming cost V 1 base and J 3 bases; bases outside gene matches: 14. CDR3: CASSLVSPGLGRGYEQYF. CDR3 coding DNA: TGTGCCAGCAGCTTAGTAAGTCCGGGACTAGGAAGGGGCTACGAGCAGTACTTC.

V gene TRBV20-1 combines with J gene TRBJ2-7; D perhaps matches TRBD1 (6 bases). The V end lost 5 bases, the J end lost 1 base, and 18 bases lay between the germline ends. The CDR3 covers 15 residues. Germline V gene lookup returns CDR1 DFQATT and CDR2 SNEGSKA (reference sequence). CDR3 loop: CSARQTGSASYEQYF. CDR3 in DNA: TGCAGTGCTCGCCAAACAGGGTCGGCATCCTACGAGCAGTACTTC.

This clonotype was detected only once. At one of its ends the junction is not consistent with the germline gene, which may arise from a read error. The chain links TRBV12-3 or TRBV12-4 to TRBJ2-2; perhaps TRBD2 as D (5 bases). The CDR3 totals 12 residues. This CDR3 is CASSPRDGELSF. The DNA for the CDR3 is TGTGCCAGCAGCCCCAGAGACGGGGAGCTGTCTTTT.

The V and J genes are TRBV11-3 and TRBJ2-1; 9 bases are a match to TRBD1. Trimming cost V 5 bases and J 3 bases; bases outside gene matches: 8. The CDR3 totals 16 residues. The germline V gene encodes CDR1 SGHNT and CDR2 YENEEA. This CDR3 reads CASSPLGTGSYNEQFF. CDR3 nucleotide sequence: TGTGCCAGCAGCCCGCTAGGGACAGGGAGCTACAATGAGCAGTTCTTC.